The 19 T cell receptor beta chains below were found in one sample sequenced in a study of CD8 T cells in Susac syndrome (dated by TCRdb to about 2019). The library was generated by the immunoSEQ multiplex PCR assay. RNA was extracted using the RNeasy kit, and roughly 0.5 to 1 microgram was reverse transcribed with random hexamers. TCRdb trimmed the raw reads at Q25, called clones with MiXCR and kept productive beta chains. Identical CDR3 proteins give one entry, which carries the most common genes and DNA. The sample has 140,000 or so distinct CDR3 sequences on record, roughly 95% of them singletons. 0.095% to 0.14% of the sample goes to the ten largest clones. The sequencing input was CD4+ T cells from PBMCs. Source of these receptors: a human donor with multiple sclerosis.

This chain connects TRBV13 to TRBJ2-1, with 15 bases aligning to TRBD2. This CDR3 is built from 15 residues. V dropped 5 bases and J dropped 9; count of bases not matched to a gene: 5. CDR1 PRHDT and CDR2 FYEKMQ come from the germline V gene (reference sequence). For the CDR3, the DNA is TGTGCCAGCAGCCCGGGACTAGCGGGAGGATCTGAGCAGTTCTTC. Translation: CASSPGLAGGSEQFF.

The J gene is TRBJ2-2, the V gene TRBV7-3; perhaps D is TRBD1 or TRBD2 (6 bases each). The ends were cut back, 0 bases at V and 7 bases at J, with 18 bases in the middle. This CDR3 has 17 residues. Germline V CDR1 and CDR2: SGHTA, FQGTGA. In DNA form, the CDR3 reads TGTGCCAGCAGCTTAACTGGAGGGAGGCAGGGGCGCGGGGAGCTGTTTTTT. Its protein is CASSLTGGRQGRGELFF.

The rearrangement joins TRBV3-1 to TRBJ1-2, with 7 bases matching TRBD1. Germline V CDR1 and CDR2: LGHDT, YNNKEL (reference sequence). The V segment lost 2 bases and the J segment 5 bases; nucleotides outside the gene matches: 8. The CDR3 has 15 amino acids. Written as DNA, the CDR3 is TGTGCCAGCAGCCAACCCGAATCAGGGGGTTATGGCTACACCTTC. Residues: CASSQPESGGYGYTF.

The chain employs TRBV28 and TRBJ1-1, with a possible D match to TRBD1 (6 bases). Trimming stripped 5 bases from V and 2 bases from J, with 15 bases between. CDR1 is MDHEN, CDR2 SYDVKM, per germline. This CDR3 has 15 residues. CDR3 amino acids: CASSQQGRPNTEAFF. CDR3 sequence (DNA): TGTGCCAGCAGTCAGCAGGGGAGGCCCAACACTGAAGCTTTCTTT.

The chain employs TRBV3-1 and TRBJ2-7; no clear D. V was pared by 1 base and J by 4 bases, with 5 bases between. The germline V gene encodes CDR1 LGHDT and CDR2 YNNKEL (reference sequence). The CDR3 has 12 amino acids. The CDR3 region is CASSQAEYEQYF. As DNA, the CDR3 is TGTGCCAGCAGCCAAGCGGAATACGAGCAGTACTTC.

The chain combines TRBV13 with TRBJ2-5, with 9 nucleotides matching TRBD1. Trimming cost V 5 bases and J 5 bases; bases outside gene matches: 9. Per germline, CDR1 PRHDT and CDR2 FYEKMQ (reference sequence). The CDR3 is 15 residues long. The CDR3 loop reads CASSHGQGMGETQYF. CDR3 bases: TGTGCCAGCAGCCACGGACAGGGGATGGGGGAGACCCAGTACTTC.

The V gene is TRBV18, the J gene TRBJ1-5; 9 nucleotides match TRBD1. This CDR3 is 16 amino acids long. J was trimmed by 6 bases and V by 3 bases; bases with no gene match: 9. Germline V gene data show CDR1 as KGHSH and CDR2 as LQKENI. In nucleotides, the CDR3 is TGTGCCAGCTCACCTGCCGGGACAGGGATAAGTCAGCCCCAGCATTTT. The encoded protein is CASSPAGTGISQPQHF.

The gene calls are TRBV20-1 and TRBJ2-1, with D tentatively TRBD2 (5 bases). CDR1 and CDR2 from the germline V gene are DFQATT and SNEGSKA (reference sequence). The length of the CDR3 is 15 residues. Trimming removed 5 bases from V and 0 bases from J, with 14 bases in between. The CDR3 DNA is TGCAGTGCTTTCAAACTAGACGCCTCCTACAATGAGCAGTTCTTC. Translated, it gives CSAFKLDASYNEQFF.

This clonotype came up once. The rearrangement joins TRBV30 to TRBJ2-7, with D maybe TRBD2 (5 bases). From germline, CDR1 is GTSNPN and CDR2 SVGIG (reference sequence). CDR3 length: 11 amino acids. V was clipped by 3 bases and J by 4 bases, with 7 bases between them. The CDR3 is CAWRRGYEQYF. CDR3 in DNA: TGTGCCTGGAGACGGGGTTACGAGCAGTACTTC.

This clonotype has only one observation. This chain connects TRBV19 to TRBJ2-5; maybe TRBD1 (6 bases). Germline V lookup: CDR1 LNHDA, CDR2 SQIVND (reference sequence). CDR3 size: 13 residues. V was pared by 3 bases and J by 3 bases, with 8 bases between. CDR3 residues: CASSIGQKETQYF. CDR3 in DNA: TGTGCCAGTAGTATCGGACAGAAAGAGACCCAGTACTTC. Full variable domain (outside the CDR3, taken from reference TRBV19 and TRBJ2-5): DGGITQSPKYLFRKEGQNVTLSCEQNLNHDAMYWYRQDPGQGLRLIYYSQIVNDFQKGDIAEGYSVSREKKESFPLTVTSAQKNPTAFYLCASSIGQKETQYFGPGTRLLVL.

The V call is TRBV20-1, the J call TRBJ2-7; TRBD2 agrees at 16 bases. The CDR3 runs 14 residues. Trimming at V came to 6 bases and at J to 6 bases, leaving 5 bases not matched to a gene. Germline CDR1 is DFQATT and CDR2 is SNEGSKA (reference sequence). CDR3: CSAGLAGGRFEQYF. As DNA, the CDR3 is TGCAGTGCGGGACTAGCGGGGGGGCGGTTCGAGCAGTACTTC.

This clonotype was recorded once. This chain links TRBV7-2 with TRBJ1-5; weak D call: TRBD1 (6 bases). The germline V gene encodes CDR1 SGHTA and CDR2 FQGNSA. CDR3 size: 17 residues. With 6 bases removed from V and 0 bases from J, the gap between germline ends came to 18 bases. DNA of the CDR3: TGTGCCAGCAGTTATTACGGACAGAGGTATAGCAATCAGCCCCAGCATTTT. Amino acids: CASSYYGQRYSNQPQHF.

This chain connects TRBV24-1 to TRBJ2-1, with D unresolved. The CDR3 contains 14 residues. CDR1 KGHDR and CDR2 SFDVKD come from the germline V gene. V was cut by 1 base and J by 5 bases, with 8 bases left in between. CDR3 sequence reads: CATSDFNGHNEQFF. CDR3 DNA: TGTGCCACCAGTGATTTCAACGGACACAATGAGCAGTTCTTC.

The V and J genes are TRBV3-1 and TRBJ2-5; a possible D gene is TRBD1 (6 bases). The CDR3 contains 15 residues. The V gene lost 5 bases and the J gene lost 3 bases, with 16 bases spanning the gap. From germline, CDR1 is LGHDT and CDR2 YNNKEL (reference sequence). CDR3 region: CASSGSGTRKETQYF. The CDR3 region has the DNA TGTGCCAGCAGCGGATCCGGGACAAGGAAAGAGACCCAGTACTTC.

This chain links TRBV29-1 with TRBJ1-5; D might be TRBD1 (5 bases). Germline V gene sequence: CDR1 SQVTM, CDR2 ANQGSEA. Between the trimmed V and J ends, which lost 5 bases and 3 bases, there was a span of 11 bases. This CDR3 is 13 amino acids long. This CDR3 reads CSVSQGINQPQHF. CDR3 nucleotide sequence: TGCAGCGTTTCTCAGGGTATCAATCAGCCCCAGCATTTT.

The rearrangement uses TRBV20-1 and TRBJ1-1; D not resolved. Looked up from germline, CDR1 is DFQATT and CDR2 is SNEGSKA (reference sequence). The CDR3 has 15 amino acids. With 1 base removed from V and 6 bases from J, the gap between germline ends came to 18 bases. The CDR3 sequence is CSARAERRSGSEAFF. The DNA for the CDR3 is TGCAGTGCTAGAGCCGAGCGCAGGTCAGGCTCTGAAGCTTTCTTT.

The chain employs TRBV30 and TRBJ2-7; 8 bases agree with TRBD1. The CDR3 spans 11 residues. The germline CDR1 and CDR2 sequences are GTSNPN and SVGIG (reference sequence). Unmatched junction bases numbered 6, after V lost 7 bases and J lost 7 bases. DNA for the CDR3: TGTGCCTTGGACAGGGTGGGGGAGCAGTACTTC. It is translated as CALDRVGEQYF. Using reference TRBV30 and TRBJ2-7 for the parts outside the CDR3, the full variable domain is SQTIHQWPATLVQPVGSPLSLECTVEGTSNPNLYWYRQAAGRGLQLLFYSVGIGQISSEVPQNLSASRPQDRQFILSSKKLLLSDSGFYLCALDRVGEQYFGPGTRLTVT.

The chain has TRBV7-6 and TRBJ2-1; D gene uncertain. Per germline, CDR1 SGHVS and CDR2 FNYEAQ. The germline V and J ends were trimmed by 5 bases and 5 bases, with 10 bases remaining between them. This CDR3 is 13 amino acids long. CDR3 in amino acids: CASSRTVNNEQFF. Written as DNA, the CDR3 is TGTGCCAGCAGCCGAACCGTTAACAATGAGCAGTTCTTC.

The chain is built from TRBV3-1 and TRBJ1-6, with 9 nucleotides matching TRBD1. The CDR3 has 15 residues. Per germline, CDR1 LGHDT and CDR2 YNNKEL (reference sequence). The J segment lost 10 bases and the V segment lost 2 bases, leaving 6 bases of the junction unmatched. The DNA for the CDR3 is TGTGCCAGCAGCCAACCTCCGGGACAGGGATCACCCCTCCACTTT. Protein sequence: CASSQPPGQGSPLHF.